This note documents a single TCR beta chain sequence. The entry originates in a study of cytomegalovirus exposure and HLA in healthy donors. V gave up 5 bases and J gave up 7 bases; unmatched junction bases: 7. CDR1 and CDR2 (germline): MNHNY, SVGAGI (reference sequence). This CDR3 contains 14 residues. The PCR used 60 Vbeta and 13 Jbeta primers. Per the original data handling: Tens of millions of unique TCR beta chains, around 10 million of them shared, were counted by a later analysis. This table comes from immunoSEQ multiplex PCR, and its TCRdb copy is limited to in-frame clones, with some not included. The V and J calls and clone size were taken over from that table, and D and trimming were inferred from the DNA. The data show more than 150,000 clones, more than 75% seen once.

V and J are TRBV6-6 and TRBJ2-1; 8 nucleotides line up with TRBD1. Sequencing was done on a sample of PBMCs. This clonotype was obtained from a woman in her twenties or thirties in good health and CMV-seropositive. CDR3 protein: CASSNFRGPNEQFF. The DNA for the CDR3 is TGTGCCAGCAGTAATTTCAGGGGGCCTAATGAGCAGTTCTTC.